This T cell receptor beta chain was sequenced during a study of control samples from healthy donors and cancer patients. TCRdb's table, derived via immunoSEQ multiplex PCR, lists solely in-frame clones and lacks some. The sample carries approximately 110,000 clones, about 83% recorded once. Sequences were obtained from blood. The clonotype comes from a woman between 50 and 59 years old in good health.

The CDR3 DNA follows: TGTGCCAGCAGTAAAGGGGGGCGTAACACTGAAGCTTTCTTT. Translation gives CASSKGGRNTEAFF. V is TRBV7-3 and J is TRBJ1-1, with D perhaps TRBD1 (6 bases). There are 14 residues in the CDR3. V was shortened by 6 bases and J by 2 bases, with 13 bases between the two germline ends. CDR1 and CDR2 from the germline V gene are SGHTA and FQGTGA.